What follows are 16 T cell receptor beta chains derived from one specimen sequenced in a study of cytomegalovirus exposure and HLA in healthy donors. The PCR used 60 Vbeta and 13 Jbeta primers. Profiling relied on immunoSEQ multiplex PCR, and the TCRdb table lists in-frame clones only, not all of them. Of 70,000 to 80,000 clones listed, around 84% are singletons. Sequencing used PBMCs. These receptor sequences come from a woman in her 40s in good health and CMV-seropositive.

This clone was detected only a few times. This chain connects TRBV2 to TRBJ1-4, with TRBD1 matching 7 bases. Trimming removed 4 bases from V and 8 bases from J; junction bases left unmatched: 4. The CDR3 has 13 residues. CDR1 SNHLY and CDR2 FYNNEI come from the germline V gene. The CDR3 spells CASSAGQWEKLFF. CDR3 coding DNA: TGTGCCAGCAGTGCGGGACAGTGGGAAAAACTGTTTTTT.

The chain has TRBV4-3 and TRBJ2-7, with a possible D match to TRBD2 (5 bases). There are 16 residues in the CDR3. The V end lost 2 bases, the J end lost 2 bases, and 16 bases lay between the germline ends. Germline V gives CDR1 LGHNA, CDR2 YSLEER. The CDR3: CASSQNLEGSTYEQYF. For the CDR3, the DNA is TGCGCCAGCAGCCAAAACCTGGAAGGGAGTACCTACGAGCAGTACTTC.

The chain joins TRBV2 to TRBJ2-1, with 9 bases aligning to TRBD1. Germline V lookup: CDR1 SNHLY, CDR2 FYNNEI. Germline trimming cut 4 bases from V and 10 bases from J; bases unmatched to any gene: 11. The CDR3 has 15 amino acids. CDR3 residues: CASSARTGDGKEQFF. The CDR3 nucleotides read TGTGCCAGCAGTGCCCGGACAGGGGATGGCAAGGAGCAGTTCTTC.

CDR3 in amino acids: CASSSPGTGDNEQFF. The CDR3 DNA reads as TGTGCCAGCAGCTCTCCCGGGACAGGGGATAATGAGCAGTTCTTC. The genes are TRBV7-6 and TRBJ2-1, with 10 nucleotides matching TRBD1. Germline CDR1 and CDR2: SGHVS and FNYEAQ. V gave up 4 bases and J gave up 7 bases; unmatched junction bases: 7. The CDR3 contains 15 residues.

This clone was counted between two and nine times. This chain connects TRBV2 to TRBJ2-1, with TRBD2 identical over 13 bases. The CDR3 has 18 residues. CDR1 and CDR2 from the germline V gene are SNHLY and FYNNEI. J lost 1 base, V lost 6 bases, and 9 bases had no gene match. The CDR3 protein is CASSARGLAGLSYNEQFF. In nucleotides, the CDR3 is TGTGCCAGCAGCGCCAGGGGACTAGCGGGGCTTTCCTACAATGAGCAGTTCTTC.

The chain combines TRBV2 with TRBJ2-5; D remains unclear. CDR3 size: 14 residues. V lost 6 bases, J lost 5 bases, and 16 bases lay in between. Germline V gene sequence: CDR1 SNHLY, CDR2 FYNNEI. The CDR3 nucleotides read TGTGCCAGCAGGTGGGCCCTCGGTGGGGAGACCCAGTACTTC. As protein: CASRWALGGETQYF.

The chain has TRBV4-3 and TRBJ1-2, with a possible D match to TRBD1 (5 bases). V lost 0 bases to trimming and J lost 5 bases, with 13 bases between them. Germline V gives CDR1 LGHNA, CDR2 YSLEER. The CDR3 spans 15 residues. This CDR3 reads CASSQDPGTMYGYTF. CDR3 DNA sequence: TGCGCCAGCAGCCAAGACCCAGGGACTATGTATGGCTACACCTTC.

This chain links TRBV18 with TRBJ1-4; the match to TRBD1 covers 9 bases. Germline-derived CDR1 and CDR2 are KGHSH and LQKENI. The CDR3 has 15 residues. Trimming cost V 3 bases and J 5 bases; bases outside gene matches: 4. The CDR3 bases are TGTGCCAGCTCACCCAGGACAGGGGCCAATGAAAAACTGTTTTTT. It specifies CASSPRTGANEKLFF. Complete variable domain (other parts from reference TRBV18 and TRBJ1-4): NAGVMQNPRHLVRRRGQEARLRCSPMKGHSHVYWYRQLPEEGLKFMVYLQKENIIDESGMPKERFSAEFPKEGPSILRIQQVVRGDSAAYFCASSPRTGANEKLFFGSGTQLSVL.

The chain has TRBV5-4 and TRBJ1-6; 7 bases match TRBD1. Germline loops: CDR1 SGHNT, CDR2 YYREEE (reference sequence). V trimming: 1 base; J trimming: 10 bases; junction bases outside the gene matches: 5. The CDR3 length is 14 residues. The CDR3 protein is CASSLTGAISPLHF. DNA of the CDR3: TGTGCCAGCAGCTTGACAGGGGCGATCTCACCCCTCCACTTT.

This clone was counted only a few times. This sequence joins TRBV11-2 and TRBJ1-4; 11 positions agree with TRBD1. Per the germline V gene, CDR1 is SGHAT and CDR2 is FQNNGV. V lost 3 bases and J lost 6; bases outside the gene matches: 6. This CDR3 is built from 16 residues. CDR3 region: CASSLSLGQGDEKLFF. The CDR3 DNA sequence: TGTGCCAGCAGCTTGAGTCTGGGACAGGGGGATGAAAAACTGTTTTTT. Drawing the rest from reference TRBV11-2 and TRBJ1-4, the complete variable domain is EAGVAQSPRYKIIEKRQSVAFWCNPISGHATLYWYQQILGQGPKLLIQFQNNGVVDDSQLPKDRFSAERLKGVDSTLKIQPAKLEDSAVYLCASSLSLGQGDEKLFFGSGTQLSVL.

The chain has TRBV27 and TRBJ2-1; D is possibly TRBD1 (5 bases). Germline lookup yields CDR1 MNHEY and CDR2 SMNVEV (reference sequence). The germline V and J ends were trimmed by 7 bases and 5 bases, with 21 bases remaining between them. This CDR3 contains 16 residues. The CDR3 sequence: CASTPRAGSIDNEQFF. In DNA, the CDR3 is TGTGCCAGCACCCCCCGGGCAGGGTCGATCGACAATGAGCAGTTCTTC.

Here the CDR3 DNA reads TGTGCCAGTAGTGTTCAGGGGGGAGTAGTTGAAGCTTTCTTT. Translated, it gives CASSVQGGVVEAFF. V is TRBV19 and J is TRBJ1-1, with TRBD1 identical over 7 bases. Germline loops: CDR1 LNHDA, CDR2 SQIVND (reference sequence). Trimming cost V 5 bases and J 7 bases; bases outside gene matches: 10. This CDR3 spans 14 amino acids.

The chain carries TRBV5-1 and TRBJ2-7; D may be TRBD1 (7 bases). This CDR3 has 14 amino acids. The germline V and J ends were trimmed by 7 bases and 3 bases, with 17 bases remaining between them. Germline V gene lookup returns CDR1 SGHRS and CDR2 YFSETQ. CDR3 in amino acids: CASGVTGEVYEQYF. CDR3 nucleotides: TGCGCCAGCGGAGTTACAGGGGAGGTCTACGAGCAGTACTTC.

The rearrangement joins TRBV27 to TRBJ2-5; tentatively, D is TRBD1 (6 bases). Germline V gives CDR1 MNHEY, CDR2 SMNVEV (reference sequence). V shed 5 bases and J shed 0 bases, with 13 bases lying between them. The CDR3 is 15 residues long. DNA for the CDR3: TGTGCCAGCAGTATCAGGGGATATTACCAAGAGACCCAGTACTTC. It encodes CASSIRGYYQETQYF.

J is TRBJ2-7 and V is TRBV27; 8 bases are a match to TRBD1. Germline V gene data show CDR1 as MNHEY and CDR2 as SMNVEV (reference sequence). The length of the CDR3 is 15 residues. V was clipped by 5 bases and J by 5 bases; unmatched bases: 11. The DNA for the CDR3 is TGTGCCAGCAGTCCTGGACAGGGACGATCGAACGAGCAGTACTTC. Translating it yields CASSPGQGRSNEQYF.

This clone was observed a few times. The rearrangement links TRBV5-1 to TRBJ2-2; 9 bases are a match to TRBD1. V gave up 4 bases and J gave up 4 bases; unmatched junction bases: 5. The CDR3 length is 15 residues. Germline CDR1 SGHRS, CDR2 YFSETQ. CDR3 sequence: CASSGGTGSTGELFF. CDR3 DNA sequence: TGCGCCAGCAGCGGCGGGACAGGGAGCACCGGGGAGCTGTTTTTT.